What follows are 18 T cell receptor beta chains derived from one specimen sequenced in a study of T cell responses to AZD1222 COVID-19 vaccine. Measured with immunoSEQ multiplex PCR; TCRdb has only the in-frame clones, and not every one. The table has around 160,000 clones, just over 90% seen once. The sample was peripheral blood, taken on day 0 of AZD1222 vaccination. The receptors originated from an adult in good health.

The chain is built from TRBV7-2 and TRBJ1-1; D uncertain. The CDR3 contains 12 residues. Germline-derived CDR1 and CDR2 are SGHTA and FQGNSA. V lost 1 base, J lost 11 bases, and 11 bases lay in between. The CDR3 DNA is TGTGCCAGCAGCTTAGTAGTCACGGGGGCTTTCTTT. This encodes CASSLVVTGAFF.

This chain connects TRBV24-1 to TRBJ2-2, with 11 bases identical to TRBD2. The CDR3 sequence is 14 residues long. J lost 7 bases, V lost 11 bases, and 8 bases had no gene match. Germline CDR1 and CDR2: KGHDR and SFDVKD. CDR3 bases: TGTGCCAGCGCTAGCGGGAGGTCTCTCGGGGAGCTGTTTTTT. It specifies CASASGRSLGELFF.

The V call is TRBV7-9, the J call TRBJ1-2; D call uncertain. The CDR3 has 14 residues. V shed 0 bases and J shed 2 bases, with 7 bases lying between them. Germline CDR1 SEHNR, CDR2 FQNEAQ (reference sequence). The CDR3 loop is CASSLAAVNYGYTF. As DNA, the CDR3 is TGTGCCAGCAGCTTAGCGGCGGTGAACTATGGCTACACCTTC.

CDR3 sequence (DNA): TGTGCCACCAGCAGAGGGGTAGGGAGGAATGAGCAGTTCTTC. This codes for CATSRGVGRNEQFF. The chain combines TRBV15 with TRBJ2-1; possibly TRBD2 for D (6 bases). Germline loops: CDR1 LNHNV, CDR2 YYDKDF (reference sequence). V was pared by 1 base and J by 7 bases, with 11 bases between. The CDR3 runs to 14 residues.

DNA for the CDR3: TGCGCCAGCAGCCAGAGACAGGGGGCTGGAAACACCATATATTTT. Protein product: CASSQRQGAGNTIYF. The chain couples TRBV4-1 to TRBJ1-3, with TRBD1 matching 9 bases. The length of the CDR3 is 15 residues. Germline lookup yields CDR1 MGHRA and CDR2 YSYEKL. With 3 bases clipped from V and 2 bases from J, the junction kept 2 bases outside the gene matches.

Only one count was recorded for this clone. The chain combines TRBV9 with TRBJ2-1; 8 bases align to TRBD2. The germline CDR1 and CDR2 sequences are SGDLS and YYNGEE. V shed 4 bases and J 4 bases; nucleotides not matched to a gene: 7. This CDR3 region has 15 residues. The CDR3 region is CASSLSGGRYNEQFF. CDR3 nucleotides: TGTGCCAGCAGCTTGTCCGGCGGGAGGTACAATGAGCAGTTCTTC.

The genes are TRBV28 and TRBJ2-5, with D perhaps matching TRBD1 (6 bases). The CDR3 loop spans 14 amino acids. The germline V gene encodes CDR1 MDHEN and CDR2 SYDVKM. Trimming cost V 2 bases and J 5 bases, with 12 bases left between them. CDR3 loop: CASSLDRTAETQYF. The CDR3 DNA follows: TGTGCCAGCAGTTTAGACAGGACCGCGGAGACCCAGTACTTC.

This chain uses TRBV25-1 with TRBJ1-1; D is perhaps TRBD1 (6 bases). Trimming stripped 6 bases from V and 4 bases from J, with 15 bases between. CDR1 is MGHDK and CDR2 is SYGVNS in the germline V gene. This CDR3 spans 14 amino acids. CDR3 in amino acids: CASRLTGLSTEAFF. The CDR3 DNA is TGTGCCAGCAGGCTCACAGGGTTGAGCACTGAAGCTTTCTTT.

The V call is TRBV7-6, the J call TRBJ1-4; no firm D call. Trimming took off 4 bases at V and 8 bases at J, with 14 bases between the two ends. CDR1 is SGHVS and CDR2 is FNYEAQ in the germline V gene. The CDR3 runs 14 residues. In DNA, the CDR3 is TGTGCCAGCAGCTCCGACGGCGGGAGGGAAAAACTGTTTTTT. This encodes CASSSDGGREKLFF.

This clone was seen only a few times. The V gene is TRBV5-4, the J gene TRBJ1-6; D remains unclear. V lost 1 base and J lost 10, with 12 bases in between. Germline V gives CDR1 SGHNT, CDR2 YYREEE (reference sequence). This CDR3 contains 14 residues. The CDR3 loop is CASSLMRDRSPLHF. The CDR3 bases are TGTGCCAGCAGCTTGATGCGGGATCGGTCACCCCTCCACTTT.

The chain joins TRBV2 to TRBJ2-5, with TRBD1 matching 9 bases. V lost 6 bases, J lost 4 bases, and 9 bases stayed unmatched. Germline-derived CDR1 and CDR2 are SNHLY and FYNNEI. The CDR3 runs to 15 residues. This CDR3 reads CASSTQGAHGETQYF. CDR3 DNA sequence: TGTGCCAGCAGCACACAGGGGGCGCACGGAGAGACCCAGTACTTC.

J is TRBJ2-2 and V is TRBV7-3; D is undetermined. The germline V and J ends were trimmed by 2 bases and 0 bases, with 4 bases remaining between them. The germline gives CDR1 SGHTA, CDR2 FQGTGA. CDR3 length: 14 residues. The CDR3 region is CASSLQTNTGELFF. The CDR3 DNA sequence: TGTGCCAGCAGCTTACAAACGAACACCGGGGAGCTGTTTTTT.

Here the CDR3 reads CASSLDGGSGNTIYF. DNA of the CDR3: TGCGCCAGCAGCTTGGACGGGGGCTCTGGAAACACCATATATTTT. V gene TRBV5-1 combines with J gene TRBJ1-3; a possible D gene is TRBD1 (5 bases). CDR1 and CDR2 (germline): SGHRS, YFSETQ. V lost 0 bases and J 0 bases, leaving 7 bases between the germline ends. CDR3 size: 15 residues.

The rearrangement joins TRBV18 to TRBJ1-2; no clear D. The germline CDR1 and CDR2 sequences are KGHSH and LQKENI. The CDR3 is 13 residues long. V shed 3 bases and J shed 1 base, with 6 bases lying between them. In nucleotides, the CDR3 is TGTGCCAGCTCACCCGAGTATAACTATGGCTACACCTTC. Amino acid sequence: CASSPEYNYGYTF.

This clone has more than one count but fewer than ten. The V call is TRBV3-1 (or the pseudogene TRBV3-2), the J call TRBJ1-6; D is undetermined. This CDR3 region has 15 residues. Trimming cost V 4 bases and J 7 bases, with 14 bases left between them. Germline V gene sequence: CDR1 LGHDT, CDR2 YNNKEL (reference sequence). CDR3 loop: CASSLGKVGNSPLHF. The CDR3 coding sequence is TGTGCCAGCAGCCTAGGGAAGGTTGGGAATTCACCCCTCCACTTT.

The chain joins TRBV3-1 (or the pseudogene TRBV3-2) to TRBJ1-4; the D gene is possibly TRBD1 (5 bases). The germline V gene encodes CDR1 LGHDT and CDR2 YNNKEL (reference sequence). Trimming removed 2 bases from V and 3 bases from J, with 10 bases in between. The CDR3 length is 15 residues. CDR3 region: CASSQRGRANEKLFF. Here the CDR3 DNA reads TGTGCCAGCAGCCAACGGGGGAGGGCTAATGAAAAACTGTTTTTT.

The rearrangement uses TRBV5-6 and TRBJ2-1; maybe TRBD2 (6 bases). From germline, CDR1 is SGHDT and CDR2 YYEEEE. Trimming pared 5 bases from V and 6 bases from J, leaving 18 bases between. The CDR3 covers 15 residues. CDR3 in amino acids: CASSLTSRDFNEQFF. CDR3 DNA sequence: TGTGCCAGCAGTCTTACTAGCAGAGATTTCAATGAGCAGTTCTTC.

V gene TRBV24-1 combines with J gene TRBJ2-7; 7 nucleotides agree with TRBD2. Per germline, CDR1 KGHDR and CDR2 SFDVKD. CDR3 length: 13 amino acids. The trim removed 3 bases at V and 5 bases at J, leaving 3 bases unmatched. This chain's CDR3 is CATSDGGGDEQYF. The CDR3 nucleotides read TGTGCCACCAGTGATGGGGGAGGGGACGAGCAGTACTTC.